The 25 T cell receptor beta chains below all came from one sample that was sequenced in a study of CD8 T cells in ankylosing spondylitis. Study outcomes and limitations: Ankylosing spondylitis blood appeared to carry a characteristic TCR beta motif of roughly 8 highly homologous variants.

MiXCR was run by TCRdb on the 5' RACE reads, yielding one entry per CDR3 protein. The sample includes around 480,000 distinct CDR3 sequences, roughly 15% of them seen just once. These receptors have no known antigen. Sequencing was carried out using blood, either unsorted or a sorted T cell fraction (not recorded which). All receptors derive from a male donor with ankylosing spondylitis.

The rearrangement joins TRBV6-1 to TRBJ2-7, with D perhaps TRBD2 (5 bases). Germline V gene data show CDR1 as MNHNS and CDR2 as SASEGT. V was shortened by 6 bases and J by 1 base, with 13 bases between the two germline ends. This CDR3 has 14 amino acids. CDR3 in DNA: TGTGCCAGCAGGGCCCCCGGGGTTTCCTACGAGCAGTACTTC. Translating it yields CASRAPGVSYEQYF.

This clonotype was counted many times. This chain links TRBV7-2 with TRBJ2-7, with 7 bases that match TRBD2. J gave up 7 bases and V 1 base, and 4 bases lay outside the gene matches. The CDR3 consists of 13 residues. Germline V lookup: CDR1 SGHTA, CDR2 FQGNSA. In nucleotides, the CDR3 is TGTGCCAGCAGCTTAGTTCCTAGCGGAGAGCAGTACTTC. This gives the protein CASSLVPSGEQYF.

This clonotype was seen more than once but under ten times. This chain joins TRBV25-1 and TRBJ1-2, with 11 bases matching TRBD1. The V gene's germline CDR1 is MGHDK and CDR2 SYGVNS. The CDR3 sequence is 19 residues long. The V segment lost 1 base and the J segment 4 bases; nucleotides outside the gene matches: 14. CDR3 residues: CASSELKKEDRGLIYGYTF. Written as DNA, the CDR3 is TGTGCCAGCAGTGAATTGAAAAAGGAGGACAGGGGGCTAATCTATGGCTACACCTTC.

A few counts support this clonotype. The chain links TRBV6-1 to TRBJ1-1, with 7 nucleotides matching TRBD1. Trimming removed 11 bases from V and 4 bases from J; junction bases left unmatched: 10. This CDR3 is 13 amino acids long. Germline V CDR1 and CDR2: MNHNS, SASEGT. The CDR3 sequence: CAVIQGDSTEAFF. Here the CDR3 DNA reads TGTGCCGTCATCCAGGGGGATAGCACTGAAGCTTTCTTT.

The J gene is TRBJ2-6, the V gene TRBV6-2 or TRBV6-3; TRBD1 is a possible D gene (6 bases). The CDR3 sequence is 15 residues long. Germline V gene lookup returns CDR1 MNHEY and CDR2 SVGEGT. Trimming removed 6 bases from V and 2 bases from J, with 11 bases in between. The chain's CDR3 is CASSSWTAGANVLTF. The CDR3, as DNA: TGTGCCAGCAGCTCATGGACAGCTGGGGCCAACGTCCTGACTTTC.

At least ten counts were recorded for this clonotype. One junction end disagrees with the germline gene, perhaps due to a read error. The chain uses TRBV6-5 and TRBJ2-1; 7 nucleotides agree with TRBD1. This CDR3 is 15 amino acids long. Germline loops: CDR1 MNHEY, CDR2 SVGAGI. This chain's CDR3 is CASSSDRSSYNEQFF. The CDR3 DNA sequence: TGCGCCAGCAGCTCGGACAGGAGCTCCTACAATGAGCAGTTCTTC.

The chain employs TRBV30 and TRBJ1-2; no clear D gene. Trimming removed 0 bases at V and 6 bases at J, with 14 bases between. The length of the CDR3 is 14 residues. Germline CDR1 is GTSNPN and CDR2 is SVGIG (reference sequence). CDR3 nucleotides: TGTGCCTGGAGTGTATTGTACAAATCGGATGGCTACACCTTC. It specifies CAWSVLYKSDGYTF.

This clonotype was recorded a few times. The chain combines TRBV7-3 with TRBJ2-1, with 8 bases that match TRBD2. CDR1 is SGHTA, CDR2 FQGTGA, per germline. The CDR3 is 15 residues long. The V segment lost 5 bases and the J segment 6 bases; nucleotides outside the gene matches: 9. CDR3 residues: CASSAGGRNLNEQFF. In nucleotides, the CDR3 is TGTGCCAGCAGCGCGGGAGGACGAAACCTCAATGAGCAGTTCTTC.

The chain is built from TRBV2 and TRBJ2-1; 11 nucleotides agree with TRBD2. The CDR3 is 16 amino acids. Trimming removed 7 bases from V and 2 bases from J; junction bases left unmatched: 7. Germline V lookup: CDR1 SNHLY, CDR2 FYNNEI. The CDR3 DNA reads TGTGCCAGCACCTCCCTAGCGGGGGGCACCTACAATGAGCAGTTCTTC. Its translation is CASTSLAGGTYNEQFF.

This clonotype was found many times. V usage is TRBV24-1 and J usage is TRBJ2-3; 7 bases align to TRBD1. This CDR3 has 15 amino acids. With 3 bases clipped from V and 7 bases from J, the junction kept 9 bases outside the gene matches. Germline V gene data show CDR1 as KGHDR and CDR2 as SFDVKD. CDR3: CATSDPGQGVNTQYF. The CDR3 DNA reads as TGTGCCACCAGTGATCCCGGGCAGGGGGTTAATACGCAGTATTTT.

This clonotype has only a few counts. The J gene is TRBJ1-1, the V gene TRBV5-1; D unclear. The CDR3 loop spans 15 amino acids. Trimming took off 4 bases at V and 1 base at J, with 14 bases between the two ends. Per the germline V gene, CDR1 is SGHRS and CDR2 is YFSETQ. In DNA form, the CDR3 reads TGCGCCAGCAGCCTACTTCTGGGAGGGAACACTGAAGCTTTCTTT. Translation gives CASSLLLGGNTEAFF.

The chain employs TRBV5-1 and TRBJ1-2; D not certain. The CDR3 has 16 amino acids. V lost 3 bases and J lost 2, with 17 bases in between. CDR1 and CDR2 (germline): SGHRS, YFSETQ. CDR3 residues: CASSSGLGQRNYGYTF. Here the CDR3 DNA reads TGCGCCAGCAGCTCGGGCTTGGGCCAGAGAAACTATGGCTACACCTTC. Together with reference TRBV5-1 and TRBJ1-2, the CDR3 gives the full variable domain: KAGVTQTPRYLIKTRGQQVTLSCSPISGHRSVSWYQQTPGQGLQFLFEYFSETQRNKGNFPGRFSGRQFSNSRSEMNVSTLELGDSALYLCASSSGLGQRNYGYTFGSGTRLTVV.

This chain joins TRBV5-8 and TRBJ1-5, with D perhaps matching TRBD1 (6 bases). The germline V gene encodes CDR1 SGHTS and CDR2 YDEGEE. This CDR3 region has 15 residues. V was trimmed by 0 bases and J by 6 bases, leaving 13 bases between them. The CDR3 loop is CASSLEGGMGQPQHF. The CDR3 DNA is TGTGCCAGCAGCTTGGAAGGGGGAATGGGTCAGCCCCAGCATTTT.

This chain links TRBV29-1 with TRBJ2-7; 7 nucleotides line up with TRBD2. The ends lost 5 bases at V and 7 bases at J; junction bases unmatched: 11. Germline V CDR1 and CDR2: SQVTM, ANQGSEA. The CDR3 length is 13 residues. DNA for the CDR3: TGCAGCGTTAAGTCGAGCGGGGCTCAAGAGCAGTACTTC. Translated: CSVKSSGAQEQYF.

The chain employs TRBV7-8 and TRBJ2-1; 8 bases agree with TRBD2. Germline CDR1 reads SGHVS; CDR2 reads FQNEAQ. V gave up 5 bases and J gave up 5 bases; unmatched junction bases: 11. The CDR3 length is 16 residues. The CDR3 spells CASSRRAGERDNEQFF. The CDR3 nucleotides are TGTGCCAGCAGCCGCCGAGCGGGAGAACGGGACAATGAGCAGTTCTTC.

This clonotype was detected many times. The chain employs TRBV5-1 and TRBJ2-5, with D possibly TRBD2 on 5 matching bases. CDR1 is SGHRS and CDR2 is YFSETQ in the germline V gene. The CDR3 covers 14 residues. V lost 0 bases and J lost 5, with 11 bases in between. The CDR3 bases are TGCGCCAGCAGCTTGGGAGGGTCCGGCGAGACCCAGTACTTC. As protein: CASSLGGSGETQYF.

This clonotype was seen many times. V gene TRBV4-1 combines with J gene TRBJ2-2, with D maybe TRBD1 (6 bases). The V end was cut by 6 bases, the J end by 3 bases, with 11 bases between. Germline V gene sequence: CDR1 MGHRA, CDR2 YSYEKL. CDR3 length equals 14 residues. CDR3 in amino acids: CASSGRGYTGELFF. CDR3 coding DNA: TGCGCCAGCAGTGGCAGGGGATACACCGGGGAGCTGTTTTTT.

The rearrangement uses TRBV7-3 and TRBJ1-5; D is undetermined. V was clipped by 1 base and J by 0 bases, with 7 bases between them. Germline V gene sequence: CDR1 SGHTA, CDR2 FQGTGA. The CDR3 is 15 residues long. CDR3 region: CASSLNGDSNQPQHF. Written as DNA, the CDR3 is TGTGCCAGCAGCTTAAATGGGGATAGCAATCAGCCCCAGCATTTT.

This chain links TRBV11-2 with TRBJ2-6; TRBD1 or TRBD2 may be the D gene (5 bases each). The CDR3 covers 18 residues. CDR1 and CDR2 from the germline V gene are SGHAT and FQNNGV. Trimming cost V 4 bases and J 1 base, with 17 bases left between them. The CDR3 DNA is TGTGCCAGCAGCTATAAGGGACGGAGATCGTCTGGGGCCAACGTCCTGACTTTC. Its translation: CASSYKGRRSSGANVLTF.

This clonotype was seen more than once but under ten times. The chain carries TRBV7-6 and TRBJ2-6, with 9 bases aligning to TRBD1. Per germline, CDR1 SGHVS and CDR2 FNYEAQ. The CDR3 contains 19 residues. Germline trimming cut 1 base from V and 3 bases from J; bases unmatched to any gene: 10. The CDR3 nucleotides are TGTGCCAGCAGCTTAGTAGAGGGACAGGGAGGAATTGGGGCCAACGTCCTGACTTTC. Its protein product is CASSLVEGQGGIGANVLTF.

This clonotype was counted between two and nine times. This chain links TRBV15 with TRBJ2-1; maybe TRBD2 (5 bases). Looked up from germline, CDR1 is LNHNV and CDR2 is YYDKDF (reference sequence). Trimming stripped 0 bases from V and 3 bases from J, with 12 bases between. The CDR3 sequence is 16 residues long. In DNA, the CDR3 is TGTGCCACCAGCAGAGATGCCGGACGGGGCTACAATGAGCAGTTCTTC. It encodes CATSRDAGRGYNEQFF. The whole variable domain, remainder taken from reference TRBV15 and TRBJ2-1, is DAMVIQNPRYQVTQFGKPVTLSCSQTLNHNVMYWYQQKSSQAPKLLFHYYDKDFNNEADTPDNFQSRRPNTSFCFLDIRSPGLGDTAMYLCATSRDAGRGYNEQFFGPGTRLTVL.

About this clonotype itself: One end of the junction is discordant with germline, which a read error may explain. The V and J genes are TRBV12-3 or TRBV12-4 and TRBJ1-3; 9 bases match TRBD1. The CDR3 has 14 residues. DNA for the CDR3: TGTGCCAGCAGCCGGACGGGACAGGGAAATACCATATATTTT. Translated: CASSRTGQGNTIYF.

With regard to this clonotype: Just one base apart from a much larger clone, this may be a read error. This chain links TRBV29-1 with TRBJ2-1; TRBD2 is a possible D gene (5 bases). V shed 6 bases and J shed 9 bases, with 18 bases lying between them. The CDR3 extends over 13 amino acids. Germline loops: CDR1 SQVTM, CDR2 ANQGSEA. The CDR3 loop is CSVADSQTIEQFF. In nucleotides, the CDR3 is TGCAGCGTAGCGGATTCTCAGACAATTGAGCAGTTCTTC.

This clonotype appeared many times. V usage is TRBV29-1 and J usage is TRBJ1-2, with 7 nucleotides matching TRBD1. Germline lookup yields CDR1 SQVTM and CDR2 ANQGSEA. This CDR3 has 11 residues. V gave up 1 base and J gave up 8 bases; unmatched junction bases: 1. For the CDR3, the DNA is TGCAGCGTTGAAGGAGGGGGCGGCTACACCTTC. Translated, it gives CSVEGGGGYTF.

The V and J genes are TRBV20-1 and TRBJ2-3; D not certain. V was shortened by 5 bases and J by 1 base, with 13 bases between the two germline ends. The CDR3 covers 14 residues. In germline, CDR1 is DFQATT, CDR2 SNEGSKA (reference sequence). CDR3 protein: CSAPRMMRTDTQYF. Written as DNA, the CDR3 is TGCAGTGCTCCCCGCATGATGCGCACAGATACGCAGTATTTT.